This T cell receptor beta chain was obtained from a study of blood T cell repertoires in COVID-19. The overall study: The cDNA or gDNA used as material had been derived from T cells, B-cell-depleted T cells, or PBMCs.

Generated by immunoSEQ multiplex PCR, the TCRdb table keeps only in-frame clones and is missing some. The data show 65,000 to 90,000 clones, 65% to 90% seen once. This clone was counted only a few times. The sample contains more than one DNA sequence encoding this CDR3. V lost 1 base and J 7 bases, leaving 5 bases between the germline ends. CDR3 length: 12 residues. CDR1 is LGHDT and CDR2 is YNNKEL in the germline V gene (reference sequence). This sequence joins TRBV3-1 (or the pseudogene TRBV3-2) and TRBJ1-5, with D uncertain. The sequencing input was peripheral blood. This clonotype was sampled from a woman aged 60-70 years with acute or convalescent COVID-19. The CDR3 spells CASSQGEQPQHF. The CDR3 DNA is TGTGCCAGCAGCCAAGGAGAACAGCCCCAGCATTTT.